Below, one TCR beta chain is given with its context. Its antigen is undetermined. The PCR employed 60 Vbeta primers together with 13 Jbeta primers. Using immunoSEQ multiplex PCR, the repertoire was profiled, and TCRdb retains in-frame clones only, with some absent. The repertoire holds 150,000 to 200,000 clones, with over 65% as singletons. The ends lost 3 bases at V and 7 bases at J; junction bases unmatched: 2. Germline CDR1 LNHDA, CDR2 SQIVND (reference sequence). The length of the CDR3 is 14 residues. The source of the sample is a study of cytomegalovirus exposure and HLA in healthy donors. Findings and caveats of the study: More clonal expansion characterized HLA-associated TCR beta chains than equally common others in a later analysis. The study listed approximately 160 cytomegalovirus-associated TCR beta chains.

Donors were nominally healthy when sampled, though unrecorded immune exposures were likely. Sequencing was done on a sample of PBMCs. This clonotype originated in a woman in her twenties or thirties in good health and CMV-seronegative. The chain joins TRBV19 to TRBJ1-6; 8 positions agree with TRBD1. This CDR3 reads CASSIRDRNSPLHF. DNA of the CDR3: TGTGCCAGTAGTATCCGGGACAGGAATTCACCCCTCCACTTT.